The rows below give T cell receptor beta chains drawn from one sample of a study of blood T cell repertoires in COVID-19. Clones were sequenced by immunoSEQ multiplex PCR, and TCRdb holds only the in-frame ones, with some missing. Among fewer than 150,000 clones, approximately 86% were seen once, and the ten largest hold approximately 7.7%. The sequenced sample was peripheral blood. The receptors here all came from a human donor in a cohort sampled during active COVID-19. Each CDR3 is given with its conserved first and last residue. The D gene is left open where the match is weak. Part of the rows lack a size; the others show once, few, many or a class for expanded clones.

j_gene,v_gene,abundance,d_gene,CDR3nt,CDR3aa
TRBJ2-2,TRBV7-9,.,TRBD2,TGTGCCAGCAGGATCCTGGGGTCGCGGGAGTTCGGGACCGGGGAGCTGTTTTTT,CASRILGSREFGTGELFF
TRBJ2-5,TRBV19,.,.,TGTGCCAGTAGTATAGATCGCGGACATGCCGGGACCCAGTACTTC,CASSIDRGHAGTQYF
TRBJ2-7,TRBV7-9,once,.,TGTGCCAGCAGCCGGTGGAGGTCTCCGGGACACCAAACCTACGAGCAGTACTTC,CASSRWRSPGHQTYEQYF
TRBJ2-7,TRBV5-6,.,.,TGTGCCAGCAGCCCGACAGGCTCCTACGAGCAGTACTTC,CASSPTGSYEQYF
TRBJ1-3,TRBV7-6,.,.,TGTGCCAGCAGCTATCGGCGGGGGGCGGGAAACACCATATATTTT,CASSYRRGAGNTIYF
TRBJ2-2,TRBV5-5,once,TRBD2,TGTGCCAGCAGCTCCACTAGCGGGAGCGCCACCGGGGAGCTGTTTTTT,CASSSTSGSATGELFF
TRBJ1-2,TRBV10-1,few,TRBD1,TGCGCCAGCGCCGGGACAGGGGACTATGGCTACACCTTC,CASAGTGDYGYTF
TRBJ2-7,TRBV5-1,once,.,TGCGCCAGCACCCCCCGGGACACCTATACCTACGAGCAGTACTTC,CASTPRDTYTYEQYF
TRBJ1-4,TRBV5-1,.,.,TGCGCCAGCAGCCTCCTGCCCCAGGGGAATAATGAAAAACTGTTTTTT,CASSLLPQGNNEKLFF
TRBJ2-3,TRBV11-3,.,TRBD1,TGTGCCAGCAGCTTAAGCAGGGGGCCCCCAGATACGCAGTATTTT,CASSLSRGPPDTQYF
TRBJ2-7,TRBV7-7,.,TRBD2,TGTGCCAGCAGCTACACCGGACTAGCGGGACTCAGCTCCTACGAGCAGTACTTC,CASSYTGLAGLSSYEQYF
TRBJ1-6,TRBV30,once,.,TGTGCCTGTCAGATGGAGGGTAACTCACCCCTCCACTTT,CACQMEGNSPLHF
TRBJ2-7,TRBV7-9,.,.,TGTGCCAGCAGCCCCCGAGAGTTCTACGAGCAGTACTTC,CASSPREFYEQYF
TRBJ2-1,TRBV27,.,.,TGTGCCAGCAGTTCTCAGGGCCCTAGGGGGAATGAGCAGTTCTTC,CASSSQGPRGNEQFF
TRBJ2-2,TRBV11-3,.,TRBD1,TGTGCCAGCAATAAGGACAGGGACACCGGGGAGCTGTTTTTT,CASNKDRDTGELFF
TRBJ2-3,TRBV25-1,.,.,TGTGCCAGCAGTGAATATACAGCTAGCACAGATACGCAGTATTTT,CASSEYTASTDTQYF
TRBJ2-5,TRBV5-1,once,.,TGCGCCAGCAGCTTGTCGCAAGAGACCCAGTACTTC,CASSLSQETQYF
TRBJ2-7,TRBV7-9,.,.,TGTGCCAGCAGCTTAGCGGGTAGCAGATACGAGCAGTACTTC,CASSLAGSRYEQYF
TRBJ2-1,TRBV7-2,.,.,TGTGCCAGCAGCTTCGTGGTTGCGTACGCCAATGAGCAGTTCTTC,CASSFVVAYANEQFF
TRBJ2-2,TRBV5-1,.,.,TGCGCCAGCAGCTTGGACTTGAACACCGGGGAGCTGTTTTTT,CASSLDLNTGELFF
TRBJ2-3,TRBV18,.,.,TGTGCCACCCAGGGGCTACCCACAGATACGCAGTATTTT,CATQGLPTDTQYF
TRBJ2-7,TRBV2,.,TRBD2,TGTGCCAGCAGCTTGGGACTAGCGGTCCACGAGCAGTACTTC,CASSLGLAVHEQYF
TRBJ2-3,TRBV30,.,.,TGTGCCTGGAGGGTACAGGGAAATACGCAGTATTTT,CAWRVQGNTQYF
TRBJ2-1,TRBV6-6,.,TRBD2,TGTGCCAGCAGTTACGGCGGGAGGTCCAACAATGAGCAGTTCTTC,CASSYGGRSNNEQFF
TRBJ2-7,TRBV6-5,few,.,TGTGCCAGCAGCCGGGGCTACGAGCAGTACTTC,CASSRGYEQYF